The TCR beta chain under discussion was sequenced for a study of T-cell reconstitution after alpha-beta-depleted transplantation in children. Unique molecular identifiers were used to barcode this TCRbeta library. MiXCR was run by TCRdb on the PCR reads, yielding one entry per CDR3 protein. Of about 580,000 distinct CDR3 sequences listed, 25% to 30% are singletons. Notes on this clonotype: What it binds is unknown.

Study observations and caveats: The high TCRbeta diversity at day 60 in some patients came from surviving recipient T cells and thymic progenitors.

This CDR3 has 11 amino acids. In germline, CDR1 is SEHNR, CDR2 FQNEAQ (reference sequence). Trimming left V 2 bases short and J 6 bases short, with 5 bases between. This chain connects TRBV7-9 to TRBJ2-7; no clear D. The clonotype comes from a boy less than two years old with Wiskott-Aldrich syndrome, due to receive a stem cell transplant. Here the sequenced sample was PBMCs, taken before TCRalphabeta/CD19-depleted stem cell transplant. CDR3 amino acids: CASSLSAEQYF. The CDR3 coding sequence is TGTGCCAGCAGCTTATCGGCCGAGCAGTACTTC.